These 26 T cell receptor beta chains came from one sample sequenced in a study of cytomegalovirus exposure and HLA in healthy donors. Primers: 60 Vbeta forward and 13 Jbeta reverse. Clones were read by immunoSEQ multiplex PCR, and TCRdb kept only the in-frame ones, dropping some. The data contain about 150,000 clones, 55% to 70% of them singletons. Specimen: PBMCs. The receptors derive from a woman in her fifties or sixties in good health and CMV-seropositive.

The chain employs TRBV29-1 and TRBJ2-5; perhaps TRBD1 as D (6 bases). V was trimmed by 1 base and J by 2 bases, leaving 14 bases between them. Germline V CDR1 and CDR2: SQVTM, ANQGSEA. The CDR3 length is 15 residues. The CDR3 region is CSVEGEGGQQETQYF. The CDR3 DNA reads TGCAGCGTTGAAGGAGAGGGCGGACAGCAAGAGACCCAGTACTTC.

V and J are TRBV20-1 and TRBJ2-7; D is uncertain. V was trimmed by 1 base and J by 3 bases, leaving 4 bases between them. CDR1 is DFQATT and CDR2 is SNEGSKA in the germline V gene (reference sequence). CDR3 length equals 11 residues. CDR3 sequence reads: CSARAVYEQYF. The CDR3 DNA reads as TGCAGTGCTAGAGCCGTCTACGAGCAGTACTTC.

The rearrangement links TRBV5-1 to TRBJ2-3; 8 positions match TRBD1. With 1 base clipped from V and 1 base from J, the junction kept 5 bases outside the gene matches. Germline V CDR1 and CDR2: SGHRS, YFSETQ. The CDR3 consists of 16 residues. This CDR3 is CASSLTGGIGTDTQYF. The CDR3, as DNA: TGCGCCAGCAGCTTGACAGGGGGGATAGGCACAGATACGCAGTATTTT.

V usage is TRBV29-1 and J usage is TRBJ2-3; 7 bases map to TRBD2. The CDR3 sequence is 14 residues long. Per the germline V gene, CDR1 is SQVTM and CDR2 is ANQGSEA. With V trimmed by 2 bases and J by 4 bases, 6 bases remained unmatched. Written as DNA, the CDR3 is TGCAGCGTTGAAACGCTCACTAGCGCAGATACGCAGTATTTT. Amino acid sequence: CSVETLTSADTQYF.

The CDR3 here is CASSDVSGRAVGELFF. The DNA of the CDR3 is TGTGCCAGCAGTGATGTTAGCGGGAGGGCCGTCGGGGAGCTGTTTTTT. This chain links TRBV6-1 with TRBJ2-2; TRBD2 agrees at 11 bases. From germline, CDR1 is MNHNS and CDR2 SASEGT. The CDR3 loop spans 16 amino acids. J gave up 7 bases and V 3 bases, and 7 bases lay outside the gene matches.

The gene calls are TRBV5-1 and TRBJ2-5; D gene ambiguous. The CDR3 is made up of 12 amino acids. Trimming removed 0 bases at V and 2 bases at J, with 2 bases between. Germline values: CDR1 SGHRS, CDR2 YFSETQ. The CDR3 here is CASSLAQETQYF. The CDR3 DNA follows: TGCGCCAGCAGCTTGGCGCAAGAGACCCAGTACTTC.

This clone was counted between two and nine times. The chain employs TRBV4-1 and TRBJ2-7; 9 bases fit TRBD2. CDR3 length: 15 residues. Germline V gene lookup returns CDR1 MGHRA and CDR2 YSYEKL. The V gene end was trimmed by 4 bases and the J gene end by 4 bases; junction bases not matched to a gene: 8. CDR3 sequence: CASSPAAGGPYEQYF. Written as DNA, the CDR3 is TGCGCCAGCAGCCCCGCGGCGGGAGGGCCTTACGAGCAGTACTTC.

The V call is TRBV19, the J call TRBJ1-5; TRBD1 matches 9 bases. Germline V gives CDR1 LNHDA, CDR2 SQIVND (reference sequence). V lost 5 bases, J lost 6 bases, and 5 bases stayed unmatched. The CDR3 consists of 14 residues. CDR3 region: CASSSTGGPQPQHF. As DNA, the CDR3 is TGTGCCAGTAGTTCAACAGGGGGCCCTCAGCCCCAGCATTTT.

This clone was found a few times. The chain links TRBV28 to TRBJ2-3; 8 bases fit TRBD1. Germline CDR1 reads MDHEN; CDR2 reads SYDVKM. Trimming cost V 3 bases and J 2 bases; bases outside gene matches: 4. The CDR3 is 15 residues long. CDR3: CASSFGDRITDTQYF. The CDR3 nucleotides are TGTGCCAGCAGTTTTGGGGACAGGATCACAGATACGCAGTATTTT. Full variable domain (missing parts from reference TRBV28 and TRBJ2-3): DVKVTQSSRYLVKRTGEKVFLECVQDMDHENMFWYRQDPGLGLRLIYFSYDVKMKEKGDIPEGYSVSREKKERFSLILESASTNQTSMYLCASSFGDRITDTQYFGPGTRLTVL.

The rearrangement uses TRBV5-1 and TRBJ2-7; 8 positions agree with TRBD1. This CDR3 region has 15 residues. Looked up from germline, CDR1 is SGHRS and CDR2 is YFSETQ. With 4 bases clipped from V and 0 bases from J, the junction kept 6 bases outside the gene matches. CDR3 sequence reads: CASSVGQAYSYEQYF. The CDR3 nucleotides read TGCGCCAGCAGCGTGGGACAGGCCTACTCCTACGAGCAGTACTTC.

The chain links TRBV29-1 to TRBJ2-3; tentative D call: TRBD2 (6 bases). The V end was cut by 3 bases, the J end by 7 bases, with 17 bases between. The CDR3 consists of 14 residues. Per germline, CDR1 SQVTM and CDR2 ANQGSEA. CDR3 sequence: CSVDWAGPLNTQYF. CDR3 DNA: TGCAGCGTTGACTGGGCGGGACCACTTAATACGCAGTATTTT.

The gene calls are TRBV7-3 and TRBJ1-2; 7 nucleotides line up with TRBD1. From germline, CDR1 is SGHTA and CDR2 FQGTGA. V lost 8 bases and J lost 4; bases outside the gene matches: 7. The CDR3 covers 13 residues. The CDR3 loop reads CASGGGSGYGYTF. CDR3 DNA sequence: TGTGCCAGCGGAGGGGGCTCGGGCTATGGCTACACCTTC.

V is TRBV18 and J is TRBJ2-5; 7 bases match TRBD1. J was trimmed by 4 bases and V by 2 bases; bases with no gene match: 10. The germline V gene encodes CDR1 KGHSH and CDR2 LQKENI. The CDR3 runs 16 residues. Here the CDR3 DNA reads TGTGCCAGCTCACCAGTAGGAACAGGGGTTTCAGAGACCCAGTACTTC. Encoded protein: CASSPVGTGVSETQYF. Combining the CDR3 with reference TRBV18 and TRBJ2-5 gives the whole variable domain NAGVMQNPRHLVRRRGQEARLRCSPMKGHSHVYWYRQLPEEGLKFMVYLQKENIIDESGMPKERFSAEFPKEGPSILRIQQVVRGDSAAYFCASSPVGTGVSETQYFGPGTRLLVL.

The chain carries TRBV4-2 and TRBJ2-5, with TRBD2 identical over 7 bases. The CDR3 has 17 residues. V was pared by 6 bases and J by 2 bases, with 15 bases of the junction left unmatched. Germline-derived CDR1 and CDR2 are LGHNA and YNFKEQ. CDR3 protein: CASSRNALAEIQETQYF. The CDR3 DNA sequence: TGTGCCAGCAGTAGAAATGCGCTAGCGGAGATACAAGAGACCCAGTACTTC.

The chain joins TRBV4-2 to TRBJ2-1, with 9 bases lining up with TRBD2. Germline loops: CDR1 LGHNA, CDR2 YNFKEQ. The V and J ends lost 0 bases and 3 bases, in that order; junction bases with no gene match: 3. The CDR3 is 16 amino acids. DNA of the CDR3: TGTGCCAGCAGCCAAGATAGCGGGAGTATCTACAATGAGCAGTTCTTC. The encoded protein is CASSQDSGSIYNEQFF.

In DNA form, the CDR3 reads TGTGCCAGCAGCCCAGGGCCGGGCGCGGGAAGTACCGGGGAGCTGTTTTTT. This translates into CASSPGPGAGSTGELFF. This chain uses TRBV11-2 with TRBJ2-2; perhaps TRBD2 as D (6 bases). CDR3 length: 17 residues. CDR1 and CDR2 (germline): SGHAT, FQNNGV. Trimming took 5 bases from V and 5 from J, leaving 21 bases between them.

The V and J genes are TRBV5-6 and TRBJ2-7; TRBD1 matches 10 bases. The CDR3 spans 14 residues. The V gene end was trimmed by 4 bases and the J gene end by 7 bases; junction bases not matched to a gene: 8. CDR1 is SGHDT and CDR2 is YYEEEE in the germline V gene. In DNA, the CDR3 is TGTGCCAGCAGCCTTAGACAGGGGGCTCGGGAGCAGTACTTC. This codes for CASSLRQGAREQYF.

The chain carries TRBV30 and TRBJ1-5; TRBD1 matches 10 bases. V was clipped by 5 bases and J by 7 bases; unmatched bases: 8. CDR1 and CDR2 from the germline V gene are GTSNPN and SVGIG (reference sequence). This CDR3 comprises 14 residues. The CDR3 sequence is CAWSGTGARQPQHF. In DNA, the CDR3 is TGTGCCTGGTCCGGGACAGGGGCAAGGCAGCCCCAGCATTTT.

CDR3 amino acids: CASSLLSTDTQYF. The CDR3 DNA follows: TGTGCCAGCAGCCTCCTTAGCACAGATACGCAGTATTTT. The chain carries TRBV7-2 and TRBJ2-3; D gene ambiguous. Deletions cut 5 bases from V and 0 bases from J, with 6 bases between. Germline CDR1 reads SGHTA; CDR2 reads FQGNSA. This CDR3 is built from 13 residues. The variable domain in full, completed from reference TRBV7-2 and TRBJ2-3, reads GAGVSQSPSNKVTEKGKDVELRCDPISGHTALYWYRQSLGQGLEFLIYFQGNSAPDKSGLPSDRFSAERTGGSVSTLTIQRTQQEDSAVYLCASSLLSTDTQYFGPGTRLTVL.

This clone has just one count. J is TRBJ1-2 and V is TRBV11-1; 8 bases are shared with TRBD1. The CDR3 runs to 13 residues. Germline loops: CDR1 SGHAT, CDR2 FQDESV (reference sequence). The junction had 4 bases not matched to a gene; V was cut back by 4 bases and J by 6 bases. CDR3 sequence: CASSSTGGDGYTF. The CDR3 coding sequence is TGTGCCAGCAGCTCAACAGGGGGAGATGGCTACACCTTC.

The chain recombines TRBV6-6 with TRBJ1-3; perhaps TRBD1 as D (5 bases). V was trimmed by 8 bases and J by 0 bases, leaving 14 bases between them. CDR3 length: 15 amino acids. Germline V lookup: CDR1 MNHNY, CDR2 SVGAGI (reference sequence). The CDR3 protein is CASGSDGHSGNTIYF. The CDR3 DNA follows: TGTGCCAGCGGGTCCGACGGACACTCTGGAAACACCATATATTTT.

The rearrangement joins TRBV5-1 to TRBJ1-2; perhaps TRBD1 as D (6 bases). V was cut by 0 bases and J by 3 bases, with 12 bases left in between. The CDR3 extends over 15 amino acids. Germline V lookup: CDR1 SGHRS, CDR2 YFSETQ. CDR3 amino acids: CASSLEAGVDYGYTF. The CDR3 nucleotides read TGCGCCAGCAGCTTGGAGGCAGGGGTTGACTATGGCTACACCTTC.

There are a few counts of this clone. The J gene is TRBJ2-3, the V gene TRBV5-6; perhaps TRBD1 as D (6 bases). With 3 bases removed from V and 4 bases from J, the gap between germline ends came to 9 bases. Germline CDR1 is SGHDT and CDR2 is YYEEEE. The CDR3 extends over 13 amino acids. CDR3 bases: TGTGCCAGCAGCTCGGACAGCTCAGATACGCAGTATTTT. Its translation: CASSSDSSDTQYF.

The J gene is TRBJ2-1, the V gene TRBV5-5, with 11 nucleotides matching TRBD2. V lost 3 bases, J lost 7 bases, and 6 bases stayed unmatched. The CDR3 is 15 residues long. Germline CDR1 is SGHKS and CDR2 is YYEKEE (reference sequence). The CDR3: CASSSGLADGNEQFF. The CDR3 DNA reads as TGTGCCAGCAGCTCGGGACTAGCGGATGGAAATGAGCAGTTCTTC.

The V call is TRBV7-8, the J call TRBJ1-3; D ambiguous. Germline CDR1 and CDR2: SGHVS and FQNEAQ. This CDR3 has 14 amino acids. V was trimmed by 3 bases and J by 0 bases, leaving 6 bases between them. The CDR3 bases are TGTGCCAGCAGCTTGGCTCACTCTGGAAACACCATATATTTT. Protein sequence: CASSLAHSGNTIYF. Variable domain in full (rest from reference TRBV7-8 and TRBJ1-3): GAGVSQSPRYKVAKRGQDVALRCDPISGHVSLFWYQQALGQGPEFLTYFQNEAQLDKSGLPSDRFFAERPEGSVSTLKIQRTQQEDSAVYLCASSLAHSGNTIYFGEGSWLTVV.

The chain uses TRBV7-6 and TRBJ2-5; 8 bases align to TRBD2. The J call may not be correct, given that the DNA end is closer to TRBJ2-7. Looked up from germline, CDR1 is SGHVS and CDR2 is FNYEAQ. The CDR3 length is 16 residues. The CDR3 sequence: CASSPLTSGNSYEQYF. CDR3 DNA: TGTGCCAGCAGTCCCCTTACTAGCGGAAACTCCTACGAGCAGTACTTC.